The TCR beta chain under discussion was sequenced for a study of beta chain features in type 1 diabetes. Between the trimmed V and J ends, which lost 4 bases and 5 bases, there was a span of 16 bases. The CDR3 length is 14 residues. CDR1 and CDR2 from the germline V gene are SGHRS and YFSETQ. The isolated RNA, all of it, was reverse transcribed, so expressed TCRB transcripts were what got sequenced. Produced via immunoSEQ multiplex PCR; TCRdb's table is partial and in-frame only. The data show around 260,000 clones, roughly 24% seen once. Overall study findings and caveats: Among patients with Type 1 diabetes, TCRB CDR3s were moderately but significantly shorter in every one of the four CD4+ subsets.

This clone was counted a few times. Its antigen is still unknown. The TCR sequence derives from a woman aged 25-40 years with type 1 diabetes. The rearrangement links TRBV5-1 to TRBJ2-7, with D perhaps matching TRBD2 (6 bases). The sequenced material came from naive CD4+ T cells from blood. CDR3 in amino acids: CASSREIGADEQYF. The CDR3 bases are TGCGCCAGCAGCCGGGAGATTGGGGCGGACGAGCAGTACTTC. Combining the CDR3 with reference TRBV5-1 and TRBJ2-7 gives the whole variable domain KAGVTQTPRYLIKTRGQQVTLSCSPISGHRSVSWYQQTPGQGLQFLFEYFSETQRNKGNFPGRFSGRQFSNSRSEMNVSTLELGDSALYLCASSREIGADEQYFGPGTRLTVT.